These 22 T cell receptor beta chains came from one sample sequenced in a study of T cell changes during pregnancy in multiple sclerosis. Clones were read by immunoSEQ multiplex PCR, and TCRdb kept only the in-frame ones, dropping some. In the table there are 73,000 or so clones, roughly 89% of which are singletons. The input for sequencing was peripheral blood, taken in the second trimester of pregnancy. These receptors originate from a female donor with multiple sclerosis, enrolled in a pregnancy study.

The chain employs TRBV6-5 and TRBJ2-1; 7 bases line up with TRBD2. The CDR3 loop spans 13 amino acids. V shed 7 bases, J shed 9 bases, and the junction held 9 bases outside the gene matches. The germline V gene has CDR1 MNHEY and CDR2 SVGAGI. DNA of the CDR3: TGTGCCAGCACTAAACAAGGGAGGGTTGAGCAGTTCTTC. It translates to CASTKQGRVEQFF.

The chain combines TRBV7-8 with TRBJ1-1, with D possibly TRBD1 on 5 matching bases. The CDR3 runs 16 residues. Trimming stripped 1 base from V and 1 base from J, with 13 bases between. Germline CDR1 SGHVS, CDR2 FQNEAQ. CDR3 region: CASSLVRSTGNTEAFF. In DNA, the CDR3 is TGTGCCAGCAGCTTAGTCCGTTCTACAGGGAACACTGAAGCTTTCTTT. Together with reference TRBV7-8 and TRBJ1-1, the CDR3 gives the full variable domain: GAGVSQSPRYKVAKRGQDVALRCDPISGHVSLFWYQQALGQGPEFLTYFQNEAQLDKSGLPSDRFFAERPEGSVSTLKIQRTQQEDSAVYLCASSLVRSTGNTEAFFGQGTRLTVV.

The CDR3 DNA reads TGTGCCAGCAGCCCCCGGACAGCAACTAGCACAGATACGCAGTATTTT. Its protein product is CASSPRTATSTDTQYF. The rearrangement links TRBV7-8 to TRBJ2-3, with a weak D call TRBD1 (6 bases). Germline lookup yields CDR1 SGHVS and CDR2 FQNEAQ. The CDR3 covers 16 residues. V was pared by 5 bases and J by 0 bases, with 15 bases between. The full variable domain, completed using reference TRBV7-8 and TRBJ2-3, is GAGVSQSPRYKVAKRGQDVALRCDPISGHVSLFWYQQALGQGPEFLTYFQNEAQLDKSGLPSDRFFAERPEGSVSTLKIQRTQQEDSAVYLCASSPRTATSTDTQYFGPGTRLTVL.

This clone was observed a few times. This chain uses TRBV5-1 with TRBJ1-6, with 10 bases aligning to TRBD1. The J segment lost 7 bases and the V segment lost 0 bases, leaving 4 bases of the junction unmatched. Germline V gives CDR1 SGHRS, CDR2 YFSETQ. The CDR3 loop spans 16 amino acids. CDR3 coding DNA: TGCGCCAGCAGCTTGGCTCCGACAGGGGGCAATTCACCCCTCCACTTT. Translation: CASSLAPTGGNSPLHF.

CDR3 region: CAISGAPGVTGVDRLYEQYF. For the CDR3, the DNA is TGTGCCATCAGTGGGGCCCCCGGTGTGACAGGGGTTGATCGGCTCTACGAGCAGTACTTC. The V and J genes are TRBV10-3 and TRBJ2-7; 8 positions match TRBD1. CDR3 length: 20 residues. Germline-derived CDR1 and CDR2 are ENHRY and SYGVKD. The ends lost 4 bases at V and 3 bases at J; junction bases unmatched: 23.

The V and J genes are TRBV6-1 and TRBJ1-2; no definite D call. Trimming shortened V by 7 bases and J by 0 bases, and 9 bases separated the two germline ends. Germline V gene lookup returns CDR1 MNHNS and CDR2 SASEGT. The CDR3 extends over 13 amino acids. The CDR3 DNA follows: TGTGCCAGCATGTTAGACACTAACTATGGCTACACCTTC. Protein sequence: CASMLDTNYGYTF.

The V and J genes are TRBV7-6 and TRBJ2-2, with no clear D. The germline V and J ends were trimmed by 7 bases and 3 bases, with 9 bases remaining between them. The CDR3 is 13 amino acids. Germline lookup yields CDR1 SGHVS and CDR2 FNYEAQ. CDR3 nucleotides: TGTGCCAGCAAATGGGCTCACACCGGGGAGCTGTTTTTT. Translated: CASKWAHTGELFF. Combining the CDR3 with reference TRBV7-6 and TRBJ2-2 gives the whole variable domain GAGVSQSPRYKVTKRGQDVALRCDPISGHVSLYWYRQALGQGPEFLTYFNYEAQQDKSGLPNDRFSAERPEGSISTLTIQRTEQRDSAMYRCASKWAHTGELFFGEGSRLTVL.

The chain joins TRBV7-2 to TRBJ1-1; D call uncertain. CDR1 is SGHTA, CDR2 FQGNSA, per germline. The CDR3 is 16 residues long. V lost 1 base to trimming and J lost 0 bases, with 12 bases between them. The CDR3 region has the DNA TGTGCCAGCAGCTTAGGTCCACCTGGCCTGAACACTGAAGCTTTCTTT. Residues: CASSLGPPGLNTEAFF.

The chain has TRBV18 and TRBJ1-1; D possibly corresponds to TRBD1 (5 bases). V was shortened by 0 bases and J by 4 bases, with 18 bases between the two germline ends. Germline lookup yields CDR1 KGHSH and CDR2 LQKENI. The CDR3 contains 17 residues. This CDR3 reads CASSPPTPRGGGTEAFF. Here the CDR3 DNA reads TGTGCCAGCTCACCACCAACCCCCCGGGGGGGTGGCACTGAAGCTTTCTTT.

The chain couples TRBV7-6 to TRBJ2-5; D is possibly TRBD1 (5 bases). The CDR3 is 15 amino acids. Germline V gene sequence: CDR1 SGHVS, CDR2 FNYEAQ. The V end lost 5 bases, the J end lost 1 base, and 14 bases lay between the germline ends. CDR3 protein: CASSRQGVIQETQYF. In nucleotides, the CDR3 is TGTGCCAGCAGCCGGCAAGGGGTTATCCAAGAGACCCAGTACTTC.

This clone is a singleton in its sample. J is TRBJ1-3 and V is TRBV5-1, with 10 bases matching TRBD1. Losses at the gene ends were 3 bases for V and 3 bases for J; bases not matched to a gene: 3. Germline assignment: CDR1 SGHRS and CDR2 YFSETQ. This CDR3 spans 15 amino acids. The CDR3 nucleotides are TGCGCCAGCAGCTCGACAGGGGGCGGTGGAAACACCATATATTTT. Translation gives CASSSTGGGGNTIYF.

This chain connects TRBV7-3 to TRBJ2-6, with D uncertain. Germline CDR1 is SGHTA and CDR2 is FQGTGA. The CDR3 sequence is 16 residues long. V lost 3 bases, J lost 0 bases, and 9 bases lay in between. CDR3 protein: CASSFQIASGANVLTF. The CDR3 coding sequence is TGTGCCAGCAGCTTCCAAATAGCCTCTGGGGCCAACGTCCTGACTTTC.

The chain recombines TRBV4-2 with TRBJ2-3; 9 nucleotides line up with TRBD1. The CDR3 runs 14 residues. V shed 4 bases, J shed 3 bases, and the junction held 2 bases outside the gene matches. CDR1 and CDR2 (germline): LGHNA, YNFKEQ. The CDR3 DNA reads as TGTGCCAGCAGCCGTGACAGGGGGACAGATACGCAGTATTTT. Translated, it gives CASSRDRGTDTQYF.

The CDR3 sequence: CASSRGGGVKETQYF. In DNA form, the CDR3 reads TGTGCCAGCAGCCGTGGCGGGGGGGTCAAAGAGACCCAGTACTTC. The V gene is TRBV5-4, the J gene TRBJ2-5; 9 bases align to TRBD2. Germline trimming cut 4 bases from V and 3 bases from J; bases unmatched to any gene: 7. The CDR3 has 15 amino acids. From germline, CDR1 is SGHNT and CDR2 YYREEE (reference sequence).

The rearrangement uses TRBV15 and TRBJ2-5; D is perhaps TRBD2 (6 bases). The CDR3 runs to 14 residues. Germline lookup yields CDR1 LNHNV and CDR2 YYDKDF (reference sequence). Trimming removed 1 base from V and 0 bases from J, with 6 bases in between. CDR3 in amino acids: CATSRGRDQETQYF. The CDR3 region has the DNA TGTGCCACCAGCAGAGGGAGGGACCAAGAGACCCAGTACTTC. Using reference TRBV15 and TRBJ2-5 for the parts outside the CDR3, the full variable domain is DAMVIQNPRYQVTQFGKPVTLSCSQTLNHNVMYWYQQKSSQAPKLLFHYYDKDFNNEADTPDNFQSRRPNTSFCFLDIRSPGLGDTAMYLCATSRGRDQETQYFGPGTRLLVL.

The rearrangement joins TRBV7-3 to TRBJ1-1; 7 nucleotides line up with TRBD1. V lost 0 bases, J lost 1 base, and 2 bases stayed unmatched. Per the germline V gene, CDR1 is SGHTA and CDR2 is FQGTGA. The CDR3 is made up of 15 amino acids. CDR3 amino acids: CASSLTGTANTEAFF. DNA for the CDR3: TGTGCCAGCAGCTTAACGGGGACAGCGAACACTGAAGCTTTCTTT.

The chain is built from TRBV2 and TRBJ1-1, with 8 bases identical to TRBD1. Germline CDR1 and CDR2: SNHLY and FYNNEI. The CDR3 runs to 15 residues. V shed 8 bases and J 4 bases; nucleotides not matched to a gene: 12. CDR3 sequence: CASAPDRAWGTEAFF. For the CDR3, the DNA is TGTGCCAGCGCCCCGGACAGGGCTTGGGGCACTGAAGCTTTCTTT.

The rearrangement links TRBV7-9 to TRBJ2-7; tentative D call: TRBD1 (6 bases). The CDR3 length is 14 residues. V was cut by 5 bases and J by 2 bases, with 13 bases left in between. CDR1 is SEHNR and CDR2 is FQNEAQ in the germline V gene (reference sequence). The CDR3: CASSHGQITYEQYF. In DNA, the CDR3 is TGTGCCAGCAGCCATGGACAGATAACCTACGAGCAGTACTTC.

The CDR3 sequence is CASRPDRTYQPQHF. In nucleotides, the CDR3 is TGTGCCAGCAGACCCGACAGGACTTATCAGCCCCAGCATTTT. The chain recombines TRBV6-5 with TRBJ1-5, with D maybe TRBD1 (6 bases). This CDR3 region has 14 residues. Looked up from germline, CDR1 is MNHEY and CDR2 is SVGAGI. V lost 6 bases and J 5 bases, leaving 14 bases between the germline ends.

This clone was seen only a few times. J is TRBJ2-7 and V is TRBV20-1; TRBD1 agrees at 7 bases. With 5 bases clipped from V and 3 bases from J, the junction kept 1 base outside the gene matches. Germline V gives CDR1 DFQATT, CDR2 SNEGSKA (reference sequence). The CDR3 is 11 amino acids. In DNA form, the CDR3 reads TGCAGTGCTTGGGACAGCTACGAGCAGTACTTC. Its translation is CSAWDSYEQYF.

The chain carries TRBV7-9 and TRBJ1-6; D unresolved. Germline CDR1 is SEHNR and CDR2 is FQNEAQ (reference sequence). The CDR3 runs 14 residues. V was shortened by 3 bases and J by 6 bases, with 9 bases between the two germline ends. In DNA, the CDR3 is TGTGCCAGCAGCTTGTTAGAGGGTAATTCACCCCTCCACTTT. Its translation is CASSLLEGNSPLHF.

The table lists this clone with a count of one. V gene TRBV6-4 combines with J gene TRBJ1-2; D uncertain. The CDR3 runs to 13 residues. V was pared by 6 bases and J by 8 bases, with 16 bases between. CDR1 and CDR2 (germline): MRHNA, SNTAGT. This CDR3 is CASSPALMRGYTF. The CDR3 nucleotides are TGTGCCAGCAGCCCTGCCCTTATGAGAGGCTACACCTTC.